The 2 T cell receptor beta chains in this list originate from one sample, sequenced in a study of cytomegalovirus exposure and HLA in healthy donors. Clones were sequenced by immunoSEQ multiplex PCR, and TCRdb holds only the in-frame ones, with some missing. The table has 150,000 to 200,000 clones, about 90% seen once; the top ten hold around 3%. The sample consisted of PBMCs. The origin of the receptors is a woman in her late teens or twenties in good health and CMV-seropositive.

CDR3 in amino acids: CASSLESRYSNQPQHF. CDR3 nucleotide sequence: TGTGCCAGCAGCCTCGAATCCAGATATAGCAATCAGCCCCAGCATTTT. J is TRBJ1-5 and V is TRBV11-2; D is ambiguous. The germline V gene encodes CDR1 SGHAT and CDR2 FQNNGV. The CDR3 spans 16 residues. Trimming removed 5 bases at V and 0 bases at J, with 14 bases between.

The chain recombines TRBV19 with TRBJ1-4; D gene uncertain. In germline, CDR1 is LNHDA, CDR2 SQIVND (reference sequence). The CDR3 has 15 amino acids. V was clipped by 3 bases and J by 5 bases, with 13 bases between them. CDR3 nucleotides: TGTGCCAGTAGTATCGGTGCACTATACAATGAAAAACTGTTTTTT. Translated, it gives CASSIGALYNEKLFF.